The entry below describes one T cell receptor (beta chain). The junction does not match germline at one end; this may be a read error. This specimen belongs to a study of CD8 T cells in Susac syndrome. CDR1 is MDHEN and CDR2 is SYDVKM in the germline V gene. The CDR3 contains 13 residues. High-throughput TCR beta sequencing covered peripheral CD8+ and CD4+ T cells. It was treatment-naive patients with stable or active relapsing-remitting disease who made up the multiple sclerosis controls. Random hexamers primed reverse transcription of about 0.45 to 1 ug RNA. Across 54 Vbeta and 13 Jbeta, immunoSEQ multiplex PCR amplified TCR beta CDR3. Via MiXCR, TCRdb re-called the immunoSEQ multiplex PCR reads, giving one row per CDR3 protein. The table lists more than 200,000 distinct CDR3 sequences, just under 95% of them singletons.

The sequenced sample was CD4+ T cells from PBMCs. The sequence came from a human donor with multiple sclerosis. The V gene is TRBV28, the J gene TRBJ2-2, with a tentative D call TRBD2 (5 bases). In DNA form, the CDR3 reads TGTGCCAGCGGGAGTGGAGGTACACCGGGGAGTCATTTT. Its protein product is CASGSGGTPGSHF.